This record covers a single T cell receptor beta chain. Its antigen is not known. The trim removed 3 bases at V and 4 bases at J, leaving 8 bases unmatched. The germline CDR1 and CDR2 sequences are SGHRS and YFSETQ. CDR3 length: 15 amino acids. This record belongs to a study of response to subunit inactivated influenza vaccine. Study-level findings and limits: Only a handful of new T cells, the authors suggested, are recruited with each seasonal influenza vaccination.

TCRdb reprocessed the RT-PCR reads with MiXCR, giving one entry per CDR3 protein. The sample has roughly 500,000 distinct CDR3 sequences, about 15% seen once. This chain uses TRBV5-1 with TRBJ2-5, with 8 positions matching TRBD1. Specimen: CD4+ T cells sorted from PBMCs, collected approximately 25 months after vaccination. The clonotype comes from a man aged 50 to 75 who received an inactivated influenza vaccine. The CDR3, as DNA: TGCGCCAGCAGCTCCGGACAGGGAGGACGAGAGACCCAGTACTTC. This codes for CASSSGQGGRETQYF.